This record concerns one T cell receptor beta chain sequence. The antigen is undetermined. At one of its ends the junction is not consistent with the germline gene, which may arise from a read error. There are 14 residues in the CDR3. Germline V gene lookup returns CDR1 LNHDA and CDR2 SQIVND (reference sequence). Making the bulk TCR libraries relied on previously described methods and listed TCR primers. TCRdb independently ran MiXCR on the PCR reads; one entry per CDR3 protein. The sample contains roughly 300,000 distinct CDR3 sequences, roughly a quarter of which appear only once. The sample is drawn from a study of molecular identifiers for immune sequencing clone quantification. The study, taken as a whole, reports: Effector cells had over 97% of their molecules in clones above 20 RNA copies, while naive cells had under 1%.

This rearrangement joins TRBV19 to TRBJ2-5; D is ambiguous. Sequencing was done on a sample of naive CD8+ T cells from blood, with Jurkat cell RNA spiked in. Indicated subset: FACS-sorted CD8+CD4-CCR7+CD45RA+ naive T cells. This sequence was found in a human donor in good health. Some libraries in this study had Jurkat cell RNA spiked in. Here the CDR3 DNA reads TGTGCCAGTAGTATAGGGTTCAAGCAAGAGACCCGGTACTTC. This translates into CASSIGFKQETRYF.